This T cell receptor (beta chain) originates from a study of metastatic and nonmetastatic thyroid tumors. Germline V gene sequence: CDR1 SGHAT, CDR2 FQNNGV. This CDR3 has 15 residues. V dropped 6 bases and J dropped 8 bases, with 22 bases sitting between them. Patients were all untreated before their thyroid surgery. TCRdb used MiXCR to call clones anew from the PCR reads. The sample includes around 34,000 clones, 15% of them seen just once. A note on this clone: It is likely a read error, because the conserved phenylalanine at the end of the CDR3 is missing.

The clonotype originates from a male donor with papillary thyroid cancer or a benign thyroid nodule (not recorded which). Some clones in this sample may be carry-over from other donors' samples. Material for sequencing was blood. The genes are TRBV11-2 and TRBJ1-2; no clear D gene. The CDR3, as DNA: TGTGCCAGCAGACCCCTCGGGCAGCTCTTAGGCGGCTACACCCTC. Its translation is CASRPLGQLLGGYTL.